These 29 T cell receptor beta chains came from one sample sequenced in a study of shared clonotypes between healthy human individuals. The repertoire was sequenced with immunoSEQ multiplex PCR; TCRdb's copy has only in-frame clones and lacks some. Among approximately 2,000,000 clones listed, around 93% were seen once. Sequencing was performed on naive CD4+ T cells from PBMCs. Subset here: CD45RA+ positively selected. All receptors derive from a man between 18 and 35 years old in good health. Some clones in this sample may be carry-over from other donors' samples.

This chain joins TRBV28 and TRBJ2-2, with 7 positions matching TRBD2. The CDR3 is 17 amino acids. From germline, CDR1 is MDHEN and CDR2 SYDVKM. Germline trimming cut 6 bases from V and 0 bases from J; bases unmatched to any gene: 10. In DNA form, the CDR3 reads TGTGCCAGCAGCCCGTCGCTAGCGGCGGCGAACACCGGGGAGCTGTTTTTT. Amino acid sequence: CASSPSLAAANTGELFF.

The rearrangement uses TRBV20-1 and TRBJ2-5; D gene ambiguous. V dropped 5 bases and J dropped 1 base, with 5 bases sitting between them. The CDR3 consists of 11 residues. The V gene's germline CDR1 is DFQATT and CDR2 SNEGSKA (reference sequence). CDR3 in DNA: TGCAGTGCTGGACCCCAAGAGACCCAGTACTTC. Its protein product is CSAGPQETQYF.

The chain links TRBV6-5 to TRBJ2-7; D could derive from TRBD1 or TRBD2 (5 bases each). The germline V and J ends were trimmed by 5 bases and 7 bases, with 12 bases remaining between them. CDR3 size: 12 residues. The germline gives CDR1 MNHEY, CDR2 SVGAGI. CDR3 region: CASSPNWGEQYF. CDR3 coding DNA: TGTGCCAGCAGTCCGAATTGGGGGGAGCAGTACTTC.

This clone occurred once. The CDR3 here is CASSETTFKFF. Here the CDR3 DNA reads TGTGCCAGCAGTGAAACTACCTTTAAGTTCTTC. V gene TRBV6-6 combines with J gene TRBJ2-1; D call uncertain. Germline lookup yields CDR1 MNHNY and CDR2 SVGAGI (reference sequence). This CDR3 has 11 amino acids. V lost 5 bases and J lost 14, with 13 bases in between.

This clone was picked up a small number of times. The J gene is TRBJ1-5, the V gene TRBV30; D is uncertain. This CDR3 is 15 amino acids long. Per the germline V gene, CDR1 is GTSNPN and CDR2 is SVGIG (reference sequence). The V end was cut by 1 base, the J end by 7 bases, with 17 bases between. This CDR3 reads CAWSGHGSGGQPQHF. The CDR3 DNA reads TGTGCCTGGAGTGGTCATGGCAGTGGTGGACAGCCCCAGCATTTT.

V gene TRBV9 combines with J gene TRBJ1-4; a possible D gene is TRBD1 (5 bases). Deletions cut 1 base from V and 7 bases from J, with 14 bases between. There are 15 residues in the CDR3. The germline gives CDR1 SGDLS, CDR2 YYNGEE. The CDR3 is CASSVNPGRSEKLFF. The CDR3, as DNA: TGTGCCAGCAGCGTAAACCCAGGGAGGAGTGAAAAACTGTTTTTT.

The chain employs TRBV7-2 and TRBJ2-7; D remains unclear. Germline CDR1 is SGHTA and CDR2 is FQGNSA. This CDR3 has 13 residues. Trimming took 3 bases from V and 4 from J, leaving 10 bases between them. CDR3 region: CASSFSDKYEQYF. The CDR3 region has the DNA TGTGCCAGCAGCTTTTCGGATAAATACGAGCAGTACTTC.

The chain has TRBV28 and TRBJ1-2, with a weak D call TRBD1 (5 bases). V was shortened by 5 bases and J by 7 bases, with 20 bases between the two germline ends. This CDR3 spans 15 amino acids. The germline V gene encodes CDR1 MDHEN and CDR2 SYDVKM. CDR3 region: CASSRDSAGAIGYTF. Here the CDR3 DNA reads TGTGCCAGCAGTAGAGACAGCGCCGGGGCTATTGGCTACACCTTC.

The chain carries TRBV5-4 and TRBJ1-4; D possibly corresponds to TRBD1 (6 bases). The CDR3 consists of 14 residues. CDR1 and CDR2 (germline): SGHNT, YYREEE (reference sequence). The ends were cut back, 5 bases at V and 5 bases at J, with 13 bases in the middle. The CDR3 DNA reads TGTGCCAGCAGTTATCCGGGGGGCAATGAAAAACTGTTTTTT. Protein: CASSYPGGNEKLFF.

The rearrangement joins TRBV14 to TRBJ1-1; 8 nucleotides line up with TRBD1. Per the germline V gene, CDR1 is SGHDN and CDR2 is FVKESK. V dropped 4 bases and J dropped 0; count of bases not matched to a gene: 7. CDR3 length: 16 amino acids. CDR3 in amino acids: CASSRRQGPLNTEAFF. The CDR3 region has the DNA TGTGCCAGCAGCCGCCGACAGGGGCCGCTGAACACTGAAGCTTTCTTT.

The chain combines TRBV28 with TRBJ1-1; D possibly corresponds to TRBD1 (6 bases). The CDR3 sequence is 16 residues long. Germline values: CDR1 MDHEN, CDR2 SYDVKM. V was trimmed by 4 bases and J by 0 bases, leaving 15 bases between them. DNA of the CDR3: TGTGCCAGCAGTTCAAAAACCGGACAGTTGAACACTGAAGCTTTCTTT. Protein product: CASSSKTGQLNTEAFF. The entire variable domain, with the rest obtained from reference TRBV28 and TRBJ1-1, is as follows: DVKVTQSSRYLVKRTGEKVFLECVQDMDHENMFWYRQDPGLGLRLIYFSYDVKMKEKGDIPEGYSVSREKKERFSLILESASTNQTSMYLCASSSKTGQLNTEAFFGQGTRLTVV.

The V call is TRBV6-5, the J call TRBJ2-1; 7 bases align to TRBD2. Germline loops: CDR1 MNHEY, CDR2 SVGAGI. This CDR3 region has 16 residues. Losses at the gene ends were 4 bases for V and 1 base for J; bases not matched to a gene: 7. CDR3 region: CASSFGGSGSYNEQFF. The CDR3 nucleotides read TGTGCCAGCAGTTTTGGCGGGAGCGGATCCTACAATGAGCAGTTCTTC.

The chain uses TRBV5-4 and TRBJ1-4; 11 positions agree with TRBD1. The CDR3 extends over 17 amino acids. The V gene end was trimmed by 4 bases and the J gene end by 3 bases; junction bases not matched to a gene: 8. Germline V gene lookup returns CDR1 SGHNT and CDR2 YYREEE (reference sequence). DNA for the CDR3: TGTGCCAGCAGCCGAGGACAGGGGGCGATGCCTAATGAAAAACTGTTTTTT. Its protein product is CASSRGQGAMPNEKLFF.

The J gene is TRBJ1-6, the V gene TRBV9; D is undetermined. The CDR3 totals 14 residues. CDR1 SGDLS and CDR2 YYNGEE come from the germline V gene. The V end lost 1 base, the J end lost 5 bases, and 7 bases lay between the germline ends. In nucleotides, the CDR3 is TGTGCCAGCAGCGTATCAGTGAATAATTCACCCCTCCACTTT. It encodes CASSVSVNNSPLHF.

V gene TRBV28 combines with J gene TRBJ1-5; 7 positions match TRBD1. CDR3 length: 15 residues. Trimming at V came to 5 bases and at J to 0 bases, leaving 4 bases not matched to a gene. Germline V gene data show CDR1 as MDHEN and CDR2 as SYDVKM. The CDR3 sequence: CASSRQGYSNQPQHF. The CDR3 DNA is TGTGCCAGCAGTCGACAGGGCTATAGCAATCAGCCCCAGCATTTT.

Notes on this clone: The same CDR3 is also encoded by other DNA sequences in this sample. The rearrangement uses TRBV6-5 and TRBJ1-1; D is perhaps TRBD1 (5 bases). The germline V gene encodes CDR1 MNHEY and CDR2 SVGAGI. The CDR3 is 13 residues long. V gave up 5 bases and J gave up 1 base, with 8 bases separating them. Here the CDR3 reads CASSLGQNTEAFF. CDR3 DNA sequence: TGTGCCAGCAGTCTCGGACAGAACACTGAAGCTTTCTTT.

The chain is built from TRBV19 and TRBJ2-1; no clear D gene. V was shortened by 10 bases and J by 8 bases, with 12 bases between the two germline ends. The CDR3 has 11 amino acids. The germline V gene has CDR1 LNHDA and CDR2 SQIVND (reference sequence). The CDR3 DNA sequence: TGTGCCACCCAGAGTAGGTATGAGCAGTTCTTC. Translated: CATQSRYEQFF.

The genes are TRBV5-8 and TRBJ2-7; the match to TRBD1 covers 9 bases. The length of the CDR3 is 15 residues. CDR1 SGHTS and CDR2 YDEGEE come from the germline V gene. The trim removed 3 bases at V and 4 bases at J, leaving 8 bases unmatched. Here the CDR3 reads CASSWEWDRAYEQYF. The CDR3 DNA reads TGTGCCAGCAGCTGGGAGTGGGACAGGGCTTACGAGCAGTACTTC.

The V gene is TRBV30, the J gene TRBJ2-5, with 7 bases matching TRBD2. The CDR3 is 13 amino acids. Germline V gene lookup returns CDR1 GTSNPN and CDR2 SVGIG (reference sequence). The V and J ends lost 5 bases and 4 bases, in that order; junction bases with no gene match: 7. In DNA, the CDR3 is TGTGCCTGGTCTTCGGGACTATTAGAGACCCAGTACTTC. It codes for CAWSSGLLETQYF. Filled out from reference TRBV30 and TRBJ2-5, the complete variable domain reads SQTIHQWPATLVQPVGSPLSLECTVEGTSNPNLYWYRQAAGRGLQLLFYSVGIGQISSEVPQNLSASRPQDRQFILSSKKLLLSDSGFYLCAWSSGLLETQYFGPGTRLLVL.

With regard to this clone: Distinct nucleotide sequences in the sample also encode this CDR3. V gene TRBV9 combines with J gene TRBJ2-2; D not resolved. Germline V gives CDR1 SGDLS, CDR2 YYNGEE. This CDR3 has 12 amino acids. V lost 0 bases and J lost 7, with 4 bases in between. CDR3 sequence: CASSVDFGELFF. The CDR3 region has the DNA TGTGCCAGCAGCGTAGATTTCGGGGAGCTGTTTTTT.

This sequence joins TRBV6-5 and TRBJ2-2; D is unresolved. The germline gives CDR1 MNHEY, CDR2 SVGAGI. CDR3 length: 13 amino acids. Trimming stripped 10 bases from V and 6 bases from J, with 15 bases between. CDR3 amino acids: CATRRQFSGELFF. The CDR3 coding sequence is TGTGCCACCCGCCGGCAGTTCTCCGGGGAGCTGTTTTTT.

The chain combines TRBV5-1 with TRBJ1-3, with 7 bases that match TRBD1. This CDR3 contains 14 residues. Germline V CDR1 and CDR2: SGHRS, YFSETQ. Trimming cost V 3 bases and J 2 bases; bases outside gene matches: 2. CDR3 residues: CASSSTGAGNTIYF. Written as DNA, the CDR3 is TGCGCCAGCAGCTCCACAGGGGCTGGAAACACCATATATTTT. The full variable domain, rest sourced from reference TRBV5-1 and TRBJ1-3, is KAGVTQTPRYLIKTRGQQVTLSCSPISGHRSVSWYQQTPGQGLQFLFEYFSETQRNKGNFPGRFSGRQFSNSRSEMNVSTLELGDSALYLCASSSTGAGNTIYFGEGSWLTVV.

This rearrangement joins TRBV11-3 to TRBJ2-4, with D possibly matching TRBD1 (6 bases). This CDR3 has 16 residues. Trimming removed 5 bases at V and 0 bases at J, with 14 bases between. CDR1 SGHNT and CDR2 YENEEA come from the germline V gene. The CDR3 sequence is CASSPGTRLAKNIQYF. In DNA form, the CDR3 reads TGTGCCAGCAGCCCCGGGACAAGACTAGCCAAAAACATTCAGTACTTC. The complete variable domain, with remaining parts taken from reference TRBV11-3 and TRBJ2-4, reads EAGVVQSPRYKIIEKKQPVAFWCNPISGHNTLYWYLQNLGQGPELLIRYENEEAVDDSQLPKDRFSAERLKGVDSTLKIQPAELGDSAVYLCASSPGTRLAKNIQYFGAGTRLSVL.

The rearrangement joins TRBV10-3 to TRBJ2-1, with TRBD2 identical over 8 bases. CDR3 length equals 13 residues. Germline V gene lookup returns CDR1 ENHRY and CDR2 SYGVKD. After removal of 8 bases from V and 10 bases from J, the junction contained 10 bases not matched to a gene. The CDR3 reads CAIQAGAAAEQFF. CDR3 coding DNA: TGTGCCATCCAAGCGGGGGCAGCGGCGGAGCAGTTCTTC.

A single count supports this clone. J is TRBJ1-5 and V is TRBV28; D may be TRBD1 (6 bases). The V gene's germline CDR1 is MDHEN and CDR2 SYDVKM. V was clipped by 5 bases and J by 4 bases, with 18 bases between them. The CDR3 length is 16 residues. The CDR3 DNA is TGTGCCAGCAGTGGGATGACCGGGACAACAAATCAGCCCCAGCATTTT. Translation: CASSGMTGTTNQPQHF.

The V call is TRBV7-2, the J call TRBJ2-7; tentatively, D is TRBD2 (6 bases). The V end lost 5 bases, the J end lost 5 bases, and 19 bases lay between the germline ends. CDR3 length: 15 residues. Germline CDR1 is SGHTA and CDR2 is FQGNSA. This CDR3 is CASSAVGGGPNEQYF. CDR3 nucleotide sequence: TGTGCCAGCAGCGCGGTCGGGGGAGGACCCAACGAGCAGTACTTC.

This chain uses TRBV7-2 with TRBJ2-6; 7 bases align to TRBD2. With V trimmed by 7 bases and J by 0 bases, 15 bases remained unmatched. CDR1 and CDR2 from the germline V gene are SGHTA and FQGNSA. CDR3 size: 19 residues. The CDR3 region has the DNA TGTGCCAGCACGAAAAGCGGGACGGGTGCCAGCTCTGGGGCCAACGTCCTGACTTTC. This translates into CASTKSGTGASSGANVLTF.

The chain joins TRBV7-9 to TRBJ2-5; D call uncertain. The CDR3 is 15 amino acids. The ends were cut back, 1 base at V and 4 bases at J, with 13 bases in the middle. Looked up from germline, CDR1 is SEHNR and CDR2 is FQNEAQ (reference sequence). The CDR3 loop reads CASSLGTLLLETQYF. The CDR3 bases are TGTGCCAGCAGCTTAGGAACTTTGCTCCTAGAGACCCAGTACTTC.

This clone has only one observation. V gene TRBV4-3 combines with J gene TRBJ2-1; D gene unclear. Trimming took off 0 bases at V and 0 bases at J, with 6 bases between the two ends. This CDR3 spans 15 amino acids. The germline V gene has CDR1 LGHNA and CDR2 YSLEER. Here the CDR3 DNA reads TGCGCCAGCAGCCAAGAAAGGCCCTCCTACAATGAGCAGTTCTTC. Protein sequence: CASSQERPSYNEQFF.